The 2 T cell receptor beta chains below were found in one sample sequenced in a study of monozygotic twins with inflammatory bowel disease. TCRdb re-called the 5' RACE reads; every CDR3 protein appears as one record, without DNA. This sample contains 400,000 to 500,000 distinct CDR3 sequences. The specimen was blood. These receptors were taken from a human donor with ulcerative colitis or Crohn's disease, or a healthy co-twin of an affected twin (not recorded which).

The chain carries TRBV5-6 and TRBJ1-1; TCRdb calls TRBD1, which cannot be checked without DNA. Germline CDR1 is SGHDT and CDR2 is YYEEEE. This CDR3 comprises 14 residues. The CDR3 region is CASSIGGTGTEAFF.

This chain uses TRBV4-1 with TRBJ2-7; no DNA is available, so the TRBD2 call from TCRdb remains unchecked. Looked up from germline, CDR1 is MGHRA and CDR2 is YSYEKL. CDR3 length: 12 residues. This chain's CDR3 is CASSQAGVEQYF.